The sequence of this T cell receptor beta chain was determined in a study of T cells after yellow fever vaccination. General observations from the study: The booster response re-showed most primary clones: around 97% CD4, approximately 86% CD8. Weaker, the secondary response had a peak occurring faster, on day 5 versus 15. Some clonotypes, a small share, were shared between CD4 and CD8 compartments.

MiXCR, run by TCRdb on the 5' RACE reads, gives a single entry per CDR3 protein. This repertoire shows around 50,000 distinct CDR3 sequences, 7% to 9% found once; its top ten account for 28%. On this clonotype: The antigen is not known. A much larger clone lies a single base off, so this may be a read error.

Germline loops: CDR1 LGHNA, CDR2 YSLEER. The CDR3 sequence is 16 residues long. This sample comprised CD8+ T cells sorted from PBMCs, obtained less than 16 days after the first yellow fever vaccination. The chain joins TRBV4-3 to TRBJ1-1; possible D gene TRBD1, 5 bases. This sequence was found in a man aged 18 to 30 who received the YFV17D yellow fever vaccine. The CDR3 sequence is CGSSQGYSGVRTEAFF. Here the CDR3 DNA reads TGCGGCAGCAGCCAAGGGTACTCGGGGGTCAGGACTGAAGCTTTCTTT.